This T cell receptor (beta chain) is drawn from a study of cytomegalovirus exposure and HLA in healthy donors. Study outcomes and limitations: The study labeled 164 TCR beta chains cytomegalovirus-associated. While the bulk of TCR sequences proved rare, some public TCRs turned up in many donors. A classifier reportedly called cytomegalovirus status with high sensitivity and specificity.

TCRdb's copy holds only in-frame clones and misses some; the assay was immunoSEQ multiplex PCR. This sample has 200,000 to 250,000 clones, with roughly 83% found just once. As for this clone: The antigen remains unidentified.

This sequence originates from a woman aged 18 to 35 in good health and CMV-seronegative. Sequences were obtained from PBMCs.

The CDR3 loop reads CASSLAQGDSGNTIYF. The CDR3 DNA reads TGTGCCAGCAGCTTAGCGCAGGGGGACTCTGGAAACACCATATATTTT. The V and J genes are TRBV7-9 and TRBJ1-3, with TRBD1 identical over 7 bases. V lost 0 bases, J lost 0 bases, and 2 bases stayed unmatched. CDR3 length: 16 residues. CDR1 is SEHNR and CDR2 is FQNEAQ in the germline V gene (reference sequence).